What follows are 6 T cell receptor beta chains derived from one specimen sequenced in a study of blood T cell repertoires in COVID-19. The table came from immunoSEQ multiplex PCR; TCRdb's copy has only in-frame clones and leaves some out. The profile shows fewer than 350,000 clones, 89% of them singletons. Material: PBMCs or T cells enriched from blood (not recorded which). All receptors derive from a man aged 60 to 69 who had recovered from COVID-19.

This clone was picked up a small number of times. The genes are TRBV15 and TRBJ1-2, with 10 bases lining up with TRBD1. The CDR3 sequence is 15 residues long. Germline CDR1 LNHNV, CDR2 YYDKDF (reference sequence). J gave up 8 bases and V 1 base, and 7 bases lay outside the gene matches. The chain's CDR3 is CATSRARQGARGYTF. CDR3 DNA sequence: TGTGCCACCAGCAGAGCCAGACAGGGGGCAAGAGGCTACACCTTC.

The chain recombines TRBV19 with TRBJ1-2; 8 bases agree with TRBD1. In germline, CDR1 is LNHDA, CDR2 SQIVND (reference sequence). V gave up 5 bases and J gave up 0 bases; unmatched junction bases: 8. The CDR3 is 16 amino acids. CDR3 in amino acids: CASSPRTGRANYGYTF. The CDR3, as DNA: TGTGCCAGTAGTCCACGGACAGGGAGAGCTAACTATGGCTACACCTTC.

This clone showed up just once. The chain uses TRBV20-1 and TRBJ1-5; D is unclear. CDR1 DFQATT and CDR2 SNEGSKA come from the germline V gene (reference sequence). The CDR3 is 14 amino acids. Trimming stripped 5 bases from V and 3 bases from J, with 14 bases between. In DNA form, the CDR3 reads TGCAGTGCTGGTGGCCAGGCGATCAATCAGCCCCAGCATTTT. Residues: CSAGGQAINQPQHF.

The J gene is TRBJ2-3, the V gene TRBV19; the match to TRBD2 covers 8 bases. Germline V CDR1 and CDR2: LNHDA, SQIVND (reference sequence). Germline trimming cut 5 bases from V and 1 base from J; bases unmatched to any gene: 8. The CDR3 covers 16 residues. Here the CDR3 DNA reads TGTGCCAGTAGTCATTCAGCGGGAGAAGGCACAGATACGCAGTATTTT. Its protein product is CASSHSAGEGTDTQYF.

This chain links TRBV5-4 with TRBJ2-5; 8 nucleotides align to TRBD2. The CDR3 spans 13 residues. The V gene's germline CDR1 is SGHNT and CDR2 YYREEE (reference sequence). Trimming removed 9 bases from V and 5 bases from J; junction bases left unmatched: 9. CDR3 coding DNA: TGTGCCATCTCGGGAGGGCTAATTGAGACCCAGTACTTC. Translated: CAISGGLIETQYF.

This clone was observed once. The V and J genes are TRBV9 and TRBJ2-7; 7 bases are shared with TRBD1. The CDR3 length is 14 residues. Germline V CDR1 and CDR2: SGDLS, YYNGEE. The junction had 5 bases not matched to a gene; V was cut back by 3 bases and J by 2 bases. The CDR3 reads CASSGTGTAYEQYF. DNA for the CDR3: TGTGCCAGCAGCGGAACCGGGACAGCCTACGAGCAGTACTTC.